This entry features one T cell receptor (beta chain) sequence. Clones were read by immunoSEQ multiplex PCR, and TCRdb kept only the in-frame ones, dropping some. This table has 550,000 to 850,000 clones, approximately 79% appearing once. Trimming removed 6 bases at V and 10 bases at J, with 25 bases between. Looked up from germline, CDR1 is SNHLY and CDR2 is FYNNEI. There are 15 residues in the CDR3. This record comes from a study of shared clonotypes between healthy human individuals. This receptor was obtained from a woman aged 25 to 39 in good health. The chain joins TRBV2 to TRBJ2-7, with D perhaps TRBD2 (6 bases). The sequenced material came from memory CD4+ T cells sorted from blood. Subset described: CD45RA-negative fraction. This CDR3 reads CASRPTGPLSGLQYF. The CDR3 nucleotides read TGTGCCAGCAGACCAACCGGGCCCCTAAGCGGGTTACAGTACTTC.